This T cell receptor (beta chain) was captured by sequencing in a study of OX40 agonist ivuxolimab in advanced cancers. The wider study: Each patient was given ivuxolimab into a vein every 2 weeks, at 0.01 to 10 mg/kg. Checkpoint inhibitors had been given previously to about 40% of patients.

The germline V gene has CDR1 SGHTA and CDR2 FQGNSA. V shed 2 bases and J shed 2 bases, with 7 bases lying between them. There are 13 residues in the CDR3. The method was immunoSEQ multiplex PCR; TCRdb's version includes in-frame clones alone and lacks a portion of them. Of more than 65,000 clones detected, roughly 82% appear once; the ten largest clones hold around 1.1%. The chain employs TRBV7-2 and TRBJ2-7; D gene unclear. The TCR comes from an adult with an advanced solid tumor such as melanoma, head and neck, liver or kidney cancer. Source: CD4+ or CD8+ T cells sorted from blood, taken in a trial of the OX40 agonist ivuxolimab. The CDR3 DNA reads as TGTGCCAGCAGCTTAAGGCCCGCCTACGAGCAGTACTTC. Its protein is CASSLRPAYEQYF.